This T cell receptor beta chain was documented in a study of T-cell memory formation after mild COVID-19. In the case of this clonotype: Its antigen is not identified.

Study-level results: A subset of responding clones appeared in pre-infection memory, suggesting cross-reactive memory joined.

TCRdb reprocessed the 5' RACE reads with MiXCR, giving one entry per CDR3 protein. The sample includes a few hundred thousand distinct CDR3 sequences, 15% to 20% seen only once; the top ten take approximately 21%. Trimming took off 4 bases at V and 11 bases at J, with 15 bases between the two ends. CDR1 KGHDR and CDR2 SFDVKD come from the germline V gene. This CDR3 is built from 13 residues. V and J are TRBV24-1 and TRBJ2-3; D may be TRBD1 (7 bases). The sequence came from a man younger than 35 who had mild COVID-19 (a few samples of this study predate the infection). Cell type and time point are not known. Sequences were obtained from PBMCs or a T cell subset sorted from them (not recorded which). This CDR3 reads CATSDPPGGKQYF. The CDR3 DNA reads TGTGCCACCAGTGACCCCCCAGGGGGGAAGCAGTATTTT.